This is a list of T cell receptor beta chains from one sample in a study of T cell responses to AZD1222 COVID-19 vaccine. Repertoires were generated with immunoSEQ multiplex PCR, while TCRdb's copy carries only in-frame clones and drops some. This sample carries about 170,000 clones, around 88% of them seen once, and the ten largest clones take 1.1%. The sample in question was peripheral blood, obtained 28 days after the second AZD1222 dose. These receptors were collected from an adult who received the AZD1222 COVID-19 vaccine. CDR3s include the opening cysteine and the closing phenylalanine or tryptophan. A D gene is named only where the DNA matches it firmly. Some rows mark clone size as missing; the rest say once, few, many or name a class of expanded clone.

clone_size: .
j_call: TRBJ1-2
v_call: TRBV11-2
d_call: .
cdr3_aa: CASSLNTQGGYTF
cdr3_nt: TGTGCCAGCAGCTTGAATACCCAGGGCGGCTACACCTTC

clone_size: .
j_call: TRBJ1-5
v_call: TRBV6-6
d_call: TRBD1
cdr3_aa: CASSGQEGSNQPQHF
cdr3_nt: TGTGCCAGCAGCGGACAGGAGGGAAGCAATCAGCCCCAGCATTTT

clone_size: once
j_call: TRBJ1-1
v_call: TRBV3-1/TRBV3-2
d_call: TRBD1
cdr3_aa: CASSQGDRVNTEAFF
cdr3_nt: TGTGCCAGCAGCCAGGGAGACAGGGTGAACACTGAAGCTTTCTTT

clone_size: .
j_call: TRBJ2-5
v_call: TRBV9
d_call: .
cdr3_aa: CASSVSGRGGYSQETQYF
cdr3_nt: TGTGCCAGCAGCGTTTCCGGCAGGGGTGGTTATAGTCAAGAGACCCAGTACTTC

clone_size: .
j_call: TRBJ1-5
v_call: TRBV19
d_call: .
cdr3_aa: CATQGGGSYSNQPQHF
cdr3_nt: TGTGCCACCCAAGGGGGGGGGAGCTATAGCAATCAGCCCCAGCATTTT

clone_size: .
j_call: TRBJ1-1
v_call: TRBV2
d_call: .
cdr3_aa: CASSDSPNTEAFF
cdr3_nt: TGTGCCAGCAGTGATAGCCCGAACACTGAAGCTTTCTTT

clone_size: .
j_call: TRBJ2-7
v_call: TRBV4-1
d_call: TRBD1
cdr3_aa: CASSLRTGFSNEQYF
cdr3_nt: TGCGCCAGCAGCCTCAGGACAGGGTTCTCTAACGAGCAGTACTTC

clone_size: few
j_call: TRBJ2-7
v_call: TRBV5-6
d_call: .
cdr3_aa: CASSLEVLEYEQYF
cdr3_nt: TGTGCCAGCAGCTTGGAGGTGCTTGAGTACGAGCAGTACTTC

clone_size: .
j_call: TRBJ2-1
v_call: TRBV18
d_call: TRBD2
cdr3_aa: CASSTTSGNYEQFF
cdr3_nt: TGTGCCAGCTCAACTACTAGCGGTAACTATGAGCAGTTCTTC

clone_size: .
j_call: TRBJ2-7
v_call: TRBV7-4
d_call: TRBD1
cdr3_aa: CASSLVPGTDSYEQYF
cdr3_nt: TGTGCCAGCAGCTTAGTCCCCGGGACAGACTCCTACGAGCAGTACTTC

clone_size: .
j_call: TRBJ1-4
v_call: TRBV19
d_call: .
cdr3_aa: CASTSGWGDEKLFF
cdr3_nt: TGTGCCAGTACCTCCGGCTGGGGGGATGAAAAACTGTTTTTT

clone_size: .
j_call: TRBJ2-2
v_call: TRBV5-1
d_call: .
cdr3_aa: CASSGGWMNTGELFF
cdr3_nt: TGCGCCAGCAGCGGGGGGTGGATGAACACCGGGGAGCTGTTTTTT

clone_size: .
j_call: TRBJ2-3
v_call: TRBV5-6
d_call: TRBD1
cdr3_aa: CASSFTGTGWRDTQYF
cdr3_nt: TGTGCCAGCAGCTTTACCGGGACAGGGTGGCGGGATACGCAGTATTTT

clone_size: once
j_call: TRBJ1-3
v_call: TRBV7-6
d_call: TRBD1
cdr3_aa: CASSLDRTGGGNTIYF
cdr3_nt: TGTGCCAGCAGCTTAGATCGGACAGGGGGCGGAAACACCATATATTTT

clone_size: .
j_call: TRBJ2-1
v_call: TRBV7-9
d_call: TRBD1
cdr3_aa: CASSTGENNEQFF
cdr3_nt: TGTGCCAGCAGCACAGGGGAGAACAATGAGCAGTTCTTC

clone_size: .
j_call: TRBJ1-2
v_call: TRBV19
d_call: .
cdr3_aa: CASRTPGGAYGYTF
cdr3_nt: TGTGCCAGTAGAACGCCCGGCGGTGCCTATGGCTACACCTTC

clone_size: once
j_call: TRBJ1-2
v_call: TRBV27
d_call: TRBD1
cdr3_aa: CASASLGRGDSGYTF
cdr3_nt: TGTGCCAGCGCCTCCCTCGGCAGGGGGGACTCGGGCTACACCTTC

clone_size: .
j_call: TRBJ1-5
v_call: TRBV5-4
d_call: .
cdr3_aa: CASSLDRGQPQHF
cdr3_nt: TGTGCCAGCAGCTTGGATAGAGGTCAGCCCCAGCATTTT

clone_size: .
j_call: TRBJ1-5
v_call: TRBV6-1
d_call: TRBD1
cdr3_aa: CASSATGGTIFISNQPQHF
cdr3_nt: TGTGCCAGCAGTGCGACAGGGGGAACGATCTTTATTAGCAATCAGCCCCAGCATTTT

clone_size: .
j_call: TRBJ1-2
v_call: TRBV6-1
d_call: TRBD1
cdr3_aa: CASSERQGDRINYGYTF
cdr3_nt: TGTGCCAGCAGTGAGCGGCAGGGGGACCGGATCAACTATGGCTACACCTTC

clone_size: .
j_call: TRBJ2-7
v_call: TRBV5-5
d_call: .
cdr3_aa: CASSLESRGEQYF
cdr3_nt: TGTGCCAGCAGTCTAGAATCCCGGGGCGAGCAGTACTTC

clone_size: .
j_call: TRBJ2-7
v_call: TRBV5-8
d_call: .
cdr3_aa: CASSYSRDKGRQYF
cdr3_nt: TGTGCCAGCAGCTACAGCCGGGACAAGGGGAGGCAGTACTTC

clone_size: .
j_call: TRBJ2-7
v_call: TRBV4-1
d_call: TRBD1
cdr3_aa: CASSLQGQGAYEQYF
cdr3_nt: TGCGCCAGCAGCCTTCAGGGACAGGGGGCCTACGAGCAGTACTTC

clone_size: .
j_call: TRBJ2-2
v_call: TRBV5-1
d_call: .
cdr3_aa: CASSLGIGELFF
cdr3_nt: TGCGCCAGCAGCCTGGGCATCGGGGAGCTGTTTTTT

clone_size: .
j_call: TRBJ1-5
v_call: TRBV19
d_call: .
cdr3_aa: CASSLGPRSSNQPQHF
cdr3_nt: TGTGCCAGTTCCCTCGGGCCCCGGAGTAGCAATCAGCCCCAGCATTTT

clone_size: .
j_call: TRBJ2-2
v_call: TRBV7-9
d_call: .
cdr3_aa: CASGGLTGELFF
cdr3_nt: TGTGCCAGCGGGGGTCTCACCGGGGAGCTGTTTTTT

clone_size: .
j_call: TRBJ2-2
v_call: TRBV4-1
d_call: TRBD2
cdr3_aa: CASSPIRGLNTGELFF
cdr3_nt: TGCGCCAGCAGCCCTATACGGGGACTAAACACCGGGGAGCTGTTTTTT

clone_size: .
j_call: TRBJ2-1
v_call: TRBV12-3/TRBV12-4
d_call: .
cdr3_aa: CASSLRGANEQFF
cdr3_nt: TGTGCCAGCAGTTTGCGAGGGGCGAATGAGCAGTTCTTC

clone_size: .
j_call: TRBJ2-2
v_call: TRBV7-2
d_call: TRBD2
cdr3_aa: CASSLELAGGLGNTGELFF
cdr3_nt: TGTGCCAGCAGCTTAGAACTAGCGGGGGGGCTAGGGAACACCGGGGAGCTGTTTTTT

clone_size: .
j_call: TRBJ2-3
v_call: TRBV11-2
d_call: TRBD1
cdr3_aa: CASSLDRANTQYF
cdr3_nt: TGTGCCAGCAGCTTGGACAGGGCGAATACGCAGTATTTT

clone_size: .
j_call: TRBJ2-1
v_call: TRBV10-2
d_call: .
cdr3_aa: CASSEAPTIYNEQFF
cdr3_nt: TGCGCCAGCAGTGAGGCCCCAACCATTTACAATGAGCAGTTCTTC

clone_size: .
j_call: TRBJ1-5
v_call: TRBV3-1/TRBV3-2
d_call: .
cdr3_aa: CASSQDLVLNQPQHF
cdr3_nt: TGTGCCAGCAGCCAAGATCTGGTCCTCAATCAGCCCCAGCATTTT

clone_size: .
j_call: TRBJ2-1
v_call: TRBV3-1/TRBV3-2
d_call: TRBD2
cdr3_aa: CASNPAGTTKNEQFF
cdr3_nt: TGTGCCAGCAACCCTGCCGGGACTACCAAGAATGAGCAGTTCTTC

clone_size: .
j_call: TRBJ2-3
v_call: TRBV9
d_call: .
cdr3_aa: CASSLRASERGTDTQYF
cdr3_nt: TGTGCCAGCAGCCTTAGGGCTAGCGAGAGGGGCACAGATACGCAGTATTTT

clone_size: once
j_call: TRBJ1-2
v_call: TRBV18
d_call: .
cdr3_aa: CASSPATELYGYTF
cdr3_nt: TGTGCCAGCTCACCAGCGACTGAACTCTATGGCTACACCTTC

clone_size: .
j_call: TRBJ1-6
v_call: TRBV19
d_call: .
cdr3_aa: CASSRGPRQVISPLHF
cdr3_nt: TGTGCCAGTAGTAGGGGTCCGCGACAGGTTATTTCACCCCTCCACTTT

clone_size: .
j_call: TRBJ1-2
v_call: TRBV2
d_call: TRBD1
cdr3_aa: CASSTGAGYGYTF
cdr3_nt: TGTGCCAGCAGTACAGGGGCGGGCTATGGCTACACCTTC

clone_size: .
j_call: TRBJ1-1
v_call: TRBV12-3/TRBV12-4
d_call: .
cdr3_aa: CASSPLGLAEAFF
cdr3_nt: TGTGCCAGCAGCCCGCTGGGGTTGGCTGAAGCTTTCTTT

clone_size: once
j_call: TRBJ1-1
v_call: TRBV4-1
d_call: .
cdr3_aa: CASSHETLEAFF
cdr3_nt: TGCGCCAGCAGCCATGAGACGTTGGAAGCTTTCTTT

clone_size: few
j_call: TRBJ2-2
v_call: TRBV15
d_call: TRBD1
cdr3_aa: CATGARDRFTGELFF
cdr3_nt: TGTGCCACCGGCGCCCGGGACAGGTTCACCGGGGAGCTGTTTTTT

clone_size: .
j_call: TRBJ2-7
v_call: TRBV27
d_call: TRBD2
cdr3_aa: CASSLSGGAHEQYF
cdr3_nt: TGTGCCAGCAGTTTGAGCGGGGGGGCCCACGAGCAGTACTTC

clone_size: .
j_call: TRBJ2-3
v_call: TRBV5-1
d_call: .
cdr3_aa: CASRAGTPHTDTQYF
cdr3_nt: TGCGCCAGCAGGGCCGGGACGCCGCACACAGATACGCAGTATTTT

clone_size: .
j_call: TRBJ2-7
v_call: TRBV10-1
d_call: .
cdr3_aa: CASSESYGNLLEQYF
cdr3_nt: TGCGCCAGCAGTGAGTCGTATGGGAACCTACTCGAGCAGTACTTC